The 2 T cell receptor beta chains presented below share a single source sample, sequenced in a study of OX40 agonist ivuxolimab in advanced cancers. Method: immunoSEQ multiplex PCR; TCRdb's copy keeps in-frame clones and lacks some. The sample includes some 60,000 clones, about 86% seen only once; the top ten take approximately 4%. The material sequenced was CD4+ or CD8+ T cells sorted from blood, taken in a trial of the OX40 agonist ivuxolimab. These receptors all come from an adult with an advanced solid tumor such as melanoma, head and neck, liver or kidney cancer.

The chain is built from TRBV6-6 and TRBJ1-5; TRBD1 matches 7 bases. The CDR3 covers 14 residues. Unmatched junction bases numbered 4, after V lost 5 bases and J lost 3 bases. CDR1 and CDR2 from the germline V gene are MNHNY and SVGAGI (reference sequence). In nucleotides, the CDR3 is TGTGCCAGCAGTCGAGGGACAGACAATCAGCCCCAGCATTTT. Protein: CASSRGTDNQPQHF.

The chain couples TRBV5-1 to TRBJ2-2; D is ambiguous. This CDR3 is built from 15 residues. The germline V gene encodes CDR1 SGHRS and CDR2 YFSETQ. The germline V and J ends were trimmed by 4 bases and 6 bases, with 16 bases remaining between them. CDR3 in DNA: TGCGCCAGCAGCGAAGGAACTCGTGGCGCCGGGGAGCTGTTTTTT. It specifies CASSEGTRGAGELFF.